The clone carrying this T cell receptor beta chain was picked up a small number of times. What it recognizes is unknown. The CDR3 runs 14 residues. Germline trimming cut 6 bases from V and 4 bases from J; bases unmatched to any gene: 5. CDR1 is SEHNR, CDR2 FQNEAQ, per germline (reference sequence). Every patient was affected by relapse after autologous stem cell transplantation, while exposure to brentuximab vedotin was not uniform. Complete response, partial response or progressive disease constituted the best responses recorded. The protocol was immunoSEQ multiplex PCR, while the TCRdb copy is restricted to in-frame clones and leaves out a portion. The repertoire holds 21,000 or so clones, with around 77% as singletons. These data come from a study of PD-1 blockade in classical Hodgkin lymphoma. Overall study findings and caveats: Patients who initiated nivolumab within 1 year of ASCT were excluded. Complete responders possessed baseline diversity comparable to newly diagnosed patients.

The sequence derives from a human donor with classical Hodgkin lymphoma. The sequencing used peripheral blood mononuclear cells (PBMCs), collected before the second cycle of nivolumab. The rearrangement joins TRBV7-9 to TRBJ2-7; 11 positions match TRBD2. CDR3 in amino acids: CASSSLAGVYEQYF. CDR3 coding DNA: TGTGCCAGCAGTTCACTAGCGGGAGTTTACGAGCAGTACTTC.